This entry concerns a single T cell receptor beta chain. Its antigen remains unidentified. Via MiXCR, TCRdb re-called the 5' RACE reads, giving one row per CDR3 protein. The data show around 1.7 million distinct CDR3 sequences, around 33% seen once. The data originate from a study of identical twins. The study's findings and limits: Memory repertoires showed no such pattern, whereas abundant cord blood beta clonotypes carried fewer insertions. Models underestimated TCR alpha sharing (out-of-frame) in monozygotic twins.

Trimming took 3 bases from V and 4 from J, leaving 13 bases between them. The CDR3 length is 14 residues. CDR1 DFQATT and CDR2 SNEGSKA come from the germline V gene (reference sequence). Sequenced material: cord blood. The origin of this receptor is a newborn girl in good health. The V call is TRBV20-1, the J call TRBJ2-1; D remains ambiguous. The CDR3 DNA reads as TGCAGTGCTAGTGTCCGTCCGGATTACAATGAGCAGTTCTTC. It yields the protein CSASVRPDYNEQFF.